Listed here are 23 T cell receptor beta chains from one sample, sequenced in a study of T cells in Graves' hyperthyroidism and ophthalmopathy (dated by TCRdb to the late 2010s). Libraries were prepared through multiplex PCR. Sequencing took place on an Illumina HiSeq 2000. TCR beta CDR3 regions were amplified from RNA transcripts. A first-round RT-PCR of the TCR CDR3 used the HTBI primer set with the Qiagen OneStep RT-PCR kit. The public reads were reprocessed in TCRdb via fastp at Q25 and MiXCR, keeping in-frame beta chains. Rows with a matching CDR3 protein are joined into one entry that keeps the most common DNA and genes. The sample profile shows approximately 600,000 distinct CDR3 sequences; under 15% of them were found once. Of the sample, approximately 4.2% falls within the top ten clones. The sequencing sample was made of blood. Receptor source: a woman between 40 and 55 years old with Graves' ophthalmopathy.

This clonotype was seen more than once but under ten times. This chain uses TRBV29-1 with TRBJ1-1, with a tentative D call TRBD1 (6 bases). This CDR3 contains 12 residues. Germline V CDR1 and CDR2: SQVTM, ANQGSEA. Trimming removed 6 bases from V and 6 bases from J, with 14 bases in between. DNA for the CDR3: TGCAGCGTGAGGGACACGGAGTCTGAAGCTTTCTTT. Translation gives CSVRDTESEAFF.

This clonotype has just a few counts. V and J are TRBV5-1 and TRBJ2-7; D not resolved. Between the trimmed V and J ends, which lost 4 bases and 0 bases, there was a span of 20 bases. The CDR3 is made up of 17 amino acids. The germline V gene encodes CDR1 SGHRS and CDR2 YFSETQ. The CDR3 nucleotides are TGCGCCAGCAGCCCCCATTCAGGAGCGATCGCCTCCTACGAGCAGTACTTC. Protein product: CASSPHSGAIASYEQYF.

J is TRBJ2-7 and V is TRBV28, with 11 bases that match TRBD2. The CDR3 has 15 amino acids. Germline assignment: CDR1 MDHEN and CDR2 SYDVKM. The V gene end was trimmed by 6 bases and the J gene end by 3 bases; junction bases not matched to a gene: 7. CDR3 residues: CASRHTSGSGYEQYF. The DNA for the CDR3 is TGTGCCAGCAGACACACTAGCGGGAGCGGCTACGAGCAGTACTTC.

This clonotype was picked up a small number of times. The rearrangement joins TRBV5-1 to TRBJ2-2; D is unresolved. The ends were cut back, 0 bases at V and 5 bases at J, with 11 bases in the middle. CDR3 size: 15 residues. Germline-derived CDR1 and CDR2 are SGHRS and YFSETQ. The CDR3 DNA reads TGCGCCAGCAGCTTGGAGATCCGGAAAACCGGGGAGCTGTTTTTT. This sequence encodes CASSLEIRKTGELFF.

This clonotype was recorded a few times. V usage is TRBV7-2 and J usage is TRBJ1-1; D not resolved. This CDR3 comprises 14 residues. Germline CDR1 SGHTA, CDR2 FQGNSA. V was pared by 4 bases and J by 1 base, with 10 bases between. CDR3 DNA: TGTGCCAGCAGCTCCAATTTGGAGAACACTGAAGCTTTCTTT. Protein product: CASSSNLENTEAFF.

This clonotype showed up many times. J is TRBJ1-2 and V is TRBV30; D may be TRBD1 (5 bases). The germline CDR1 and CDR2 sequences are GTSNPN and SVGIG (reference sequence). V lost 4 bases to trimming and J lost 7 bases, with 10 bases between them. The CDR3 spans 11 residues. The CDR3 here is CAWTQGGGYTF. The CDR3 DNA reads TGTGCCTGGACGCAGGGCGGTGGCTACACCTTC.

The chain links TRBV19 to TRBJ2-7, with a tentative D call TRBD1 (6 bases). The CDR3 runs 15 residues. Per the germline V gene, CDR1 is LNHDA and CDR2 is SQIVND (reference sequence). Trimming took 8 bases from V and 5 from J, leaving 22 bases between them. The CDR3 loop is CASSLTGQGIDEQYF. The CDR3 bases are TGTGCCAGTTCCCTCACGGGGCAGGGGATCGACGAGCAGTACTTC.

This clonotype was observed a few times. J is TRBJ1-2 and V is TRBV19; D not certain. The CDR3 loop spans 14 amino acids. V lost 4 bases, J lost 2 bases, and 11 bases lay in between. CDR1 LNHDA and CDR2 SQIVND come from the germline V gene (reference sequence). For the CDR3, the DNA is TGTGCCAGTAGTAGGACCTCTTTGAACTATGGCTACACCTTC. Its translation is CASSRTSLNYGYTF.

CDR3 sequence reads: CASSLGSPVLEAFF. The CDR3 DNA reads as TGTGCCAGCAGTTTAGGTAGTCCAGTCCTGGAAGCTTTCTTT. This chain connects TRBV27 to TRBJ1-1; D gene unclear. V lost 2 bases, J lost 8 bases, and 15 bases lay in between. Germline V gives CDR1 MNHEY, CDR2 SMNVEV (reference sequence). CDR3 size: 14 residues.

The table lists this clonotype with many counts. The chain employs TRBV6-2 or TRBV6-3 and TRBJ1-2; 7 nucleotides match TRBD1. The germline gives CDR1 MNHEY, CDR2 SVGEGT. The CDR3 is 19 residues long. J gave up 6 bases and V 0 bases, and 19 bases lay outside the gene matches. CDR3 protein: CASSYSKFRDSKRSDGYTF. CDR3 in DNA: TGTGCCAGCAGTTACTCGAAGTTTCGGGACAGCAAAAGGAGTGATGGCTACACCTTC.

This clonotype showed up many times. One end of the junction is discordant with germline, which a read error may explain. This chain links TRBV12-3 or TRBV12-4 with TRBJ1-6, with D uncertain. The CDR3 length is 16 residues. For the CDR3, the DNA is TGTGCCAGCAGTCCCCGCGGCGGCTCCGATAATTCACCCCTCCACTTT. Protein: CASSPRGGSDNSPLHF.

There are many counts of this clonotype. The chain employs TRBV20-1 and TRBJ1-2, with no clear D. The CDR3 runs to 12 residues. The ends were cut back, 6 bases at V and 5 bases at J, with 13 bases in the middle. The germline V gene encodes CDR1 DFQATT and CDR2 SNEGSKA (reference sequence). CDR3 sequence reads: CSAIGGDYGYTF. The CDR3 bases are TGCAGTGCCATAGGCGGGGATTATGGCTACACCTTC.

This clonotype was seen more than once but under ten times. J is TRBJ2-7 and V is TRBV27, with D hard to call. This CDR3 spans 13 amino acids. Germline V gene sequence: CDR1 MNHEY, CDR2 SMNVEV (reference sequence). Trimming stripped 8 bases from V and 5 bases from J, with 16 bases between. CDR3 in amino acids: CASGDHGKHEQYF. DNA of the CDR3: TGTGCCAGCGGGGATCATGGGAAACACGAGCAGTACTTC.

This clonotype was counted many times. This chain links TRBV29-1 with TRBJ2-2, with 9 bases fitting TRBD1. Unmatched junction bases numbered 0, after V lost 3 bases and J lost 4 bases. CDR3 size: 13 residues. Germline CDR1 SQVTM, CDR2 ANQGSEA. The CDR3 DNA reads TGCAGCGTTGAGGACAGGGGCACCGGGGAGCTGTTTTTT. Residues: CSVEDRGTGELFF.

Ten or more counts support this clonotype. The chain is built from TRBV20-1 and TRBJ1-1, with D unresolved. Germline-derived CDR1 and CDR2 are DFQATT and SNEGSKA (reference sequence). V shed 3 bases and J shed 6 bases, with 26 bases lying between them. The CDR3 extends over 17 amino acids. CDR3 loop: CSARIPEGYGGLPEAFF. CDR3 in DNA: TGCAGTGCTAGGATCCCTGAGGGATACGGTGGATTGCCTGAAGCTTTCTTT.

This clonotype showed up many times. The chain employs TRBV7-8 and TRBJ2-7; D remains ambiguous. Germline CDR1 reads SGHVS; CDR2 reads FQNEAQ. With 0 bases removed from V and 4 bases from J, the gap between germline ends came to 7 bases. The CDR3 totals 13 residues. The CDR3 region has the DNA TGTGCCAGCAGCTTAGCAGAGTGGTACGAGCAGTACTTC. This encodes CASSLAEWYEQYF. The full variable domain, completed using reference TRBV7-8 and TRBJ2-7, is GAGVSQSPRYKVAKRGQDVALRCDPISGHVSLFWYQQALGQGPEFLTYFQNEAQLDKSGLPSDRFFAERPEGSVSTLKIQRTQQEDSAVYLCASSLAEWYEQYFGPGTRLTVT.

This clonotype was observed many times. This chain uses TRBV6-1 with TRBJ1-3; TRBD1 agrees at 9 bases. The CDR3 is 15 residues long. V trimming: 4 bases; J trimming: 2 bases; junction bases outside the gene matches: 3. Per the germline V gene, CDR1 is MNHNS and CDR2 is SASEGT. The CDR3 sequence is CASSAGTGPGNTIYF. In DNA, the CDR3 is TGTGCCAGCAGTGCCGGGACAGGGCCTGGAAACACCATATATTTT.

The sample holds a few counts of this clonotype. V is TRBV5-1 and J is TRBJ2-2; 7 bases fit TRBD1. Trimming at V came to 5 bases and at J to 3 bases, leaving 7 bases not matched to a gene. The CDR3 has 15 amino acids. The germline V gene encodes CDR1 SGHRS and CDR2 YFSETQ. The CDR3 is CASSRDRVYTGELFF. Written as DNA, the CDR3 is TGCGCCAGCAGTCGAGACAGGGTTTACACCGGGGAGCTGTTTTTT.

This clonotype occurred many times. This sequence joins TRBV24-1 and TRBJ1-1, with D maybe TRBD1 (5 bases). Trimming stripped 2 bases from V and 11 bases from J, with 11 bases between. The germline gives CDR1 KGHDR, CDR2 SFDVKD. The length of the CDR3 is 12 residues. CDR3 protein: CATSDWAGDAFF. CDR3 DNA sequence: TGTGCCACCAGTGATTGGGCGGGGGACGCTTTCTTT.

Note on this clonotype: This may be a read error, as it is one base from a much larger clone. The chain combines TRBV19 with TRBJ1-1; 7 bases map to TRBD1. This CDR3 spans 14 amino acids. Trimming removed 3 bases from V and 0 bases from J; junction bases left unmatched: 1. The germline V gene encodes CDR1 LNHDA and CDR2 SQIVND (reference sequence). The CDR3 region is CASSMGTVNTEAFF. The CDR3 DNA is TGTGCCAGTAGTATGGGGACAGTGAACACTGAAGCTTTCTTT.

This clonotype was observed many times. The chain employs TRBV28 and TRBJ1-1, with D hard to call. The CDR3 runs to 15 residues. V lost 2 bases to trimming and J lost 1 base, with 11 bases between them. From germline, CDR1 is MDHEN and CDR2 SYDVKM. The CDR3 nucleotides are TGTGCCAGCAGTTTAGTAGGTCTCCAGAACACTGAAGCTTTCTTT. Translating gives CASSLVGLQNTEAFF.

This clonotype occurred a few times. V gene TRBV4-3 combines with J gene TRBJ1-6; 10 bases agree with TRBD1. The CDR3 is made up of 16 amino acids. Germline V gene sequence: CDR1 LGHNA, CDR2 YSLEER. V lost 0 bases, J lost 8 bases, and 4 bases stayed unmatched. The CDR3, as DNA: TGCGCCAGCAGCCAAGATTCCGGGACAGGGGATTCACCCCTCCACTTT. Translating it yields CASSQDSGTGDSPLHF.

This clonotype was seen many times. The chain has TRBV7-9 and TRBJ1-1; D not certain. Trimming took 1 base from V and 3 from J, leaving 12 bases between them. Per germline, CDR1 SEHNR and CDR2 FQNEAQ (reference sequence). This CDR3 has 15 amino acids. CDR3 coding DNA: TGTGCCAGCAGCTTAGAGGTTGTGGGAGACACTGAAGCTTTCTTT. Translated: CASSLEVVGDTEAFF.